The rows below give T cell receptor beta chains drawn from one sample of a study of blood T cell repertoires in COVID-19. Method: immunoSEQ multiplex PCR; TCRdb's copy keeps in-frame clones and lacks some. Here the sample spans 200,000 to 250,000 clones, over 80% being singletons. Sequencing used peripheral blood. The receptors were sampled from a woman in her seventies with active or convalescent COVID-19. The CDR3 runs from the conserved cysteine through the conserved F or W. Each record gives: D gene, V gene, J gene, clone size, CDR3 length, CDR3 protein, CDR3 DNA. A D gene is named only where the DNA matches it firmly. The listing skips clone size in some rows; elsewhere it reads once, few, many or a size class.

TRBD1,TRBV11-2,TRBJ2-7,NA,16,CASSLIRDRATYEQYF,TGTGCCAGCAGCTTAATCCGTGACAGGGCTACCTACGAGCAGTACTTC
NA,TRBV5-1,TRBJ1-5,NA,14,CASSLASGNQPQHF,TGCGCCAGCAGCTTGGCCTCGGGCAATCAGCCCCAGCATTTT
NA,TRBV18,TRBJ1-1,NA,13,CASSSELNTEAFF,TGTGCCAGCTCATCCGAGCTGAACACTGAAGCTTTCTTT
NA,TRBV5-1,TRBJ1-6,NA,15,CASRIQGNPNSPLHF,TGCGCCAGCAGGATACAGGGTAATCCAAATTCACCCCTCCACTTT
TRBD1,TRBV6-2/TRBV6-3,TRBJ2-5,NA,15,CASSNFGKGAETQYF,TGTGCCAGCAGCAACTTCGGAAAGGGGGCAGAGACCCAGTACTTC
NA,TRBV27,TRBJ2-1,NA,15,CASMQGRPGYNEQFF,TGTGCCAGCATGCAGGGGCGCCCCGGGTACAATGAGCAGTTCTTC
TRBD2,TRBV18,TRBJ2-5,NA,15,CASSLSGGPQETQYF,TGTGCCAGCTCTCTGAGCGGGGGGCCTCAAGAGACCCAGTACTTC
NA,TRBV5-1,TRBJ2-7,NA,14,CASSLMLGTNEQYF,TGCGCCAGCAGCCTGATGCTAGGCACCAACGAGCAGTACTTC
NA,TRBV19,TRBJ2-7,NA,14,CASSPPGGSYEQYF,TGTGCCAGTAGTCCCCCCGGGGGATCCTACGAGCAGTACTTC
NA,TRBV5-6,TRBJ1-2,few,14,CASSPGQMSYGYTF,TGTGCCAGCAGCCCGGGACAAATGAGCTATGGCTACACCTTC
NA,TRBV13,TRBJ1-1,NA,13,CASTTFTGTEAFF,TGTGCCAGCACCACTTTCACAGGCACTGAAGCTTTCTTT
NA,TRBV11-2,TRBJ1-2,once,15,CASSLDREPTYGYTF,TGTGCCAGCAGCTTAGATCGGGAACCGACCTATGGCTACACCTTC
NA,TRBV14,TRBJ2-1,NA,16,CASSQVTSRSYNEQFF,TGTGCCAGCAGCCAGGTGACTAGTAGGTCCTACAATGAGCAGTTCTTC
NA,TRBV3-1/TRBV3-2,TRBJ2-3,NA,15,CASSPTSASDPSKYF,TGTGCCAGCAGCCCGACGTCGGCCAGCGACCCTTCGAAGTATTTT
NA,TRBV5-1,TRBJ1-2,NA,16,CASSLDGGGRNYGYTF,TGCGCCAGCAGCCTCGATGGAGGTGGGCGGAACTATGGCTACACCTTC
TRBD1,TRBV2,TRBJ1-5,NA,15,CASSLTTGDPQPQHF,TGTGCCAGCAGCCTAACGACAGGGGACCCTCAGCCCCAGCATTTT
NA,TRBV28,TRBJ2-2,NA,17,CASSAIGVVRLAGELFF,TGTGCCAGCAGTGCCATCGGGGTGGTTCGTTTGGCCGGGGAGCTGTTTTTT
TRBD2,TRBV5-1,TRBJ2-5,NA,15,CASSLLAGLSETQYF,TGCGCCAGCAGCTTATTAGCGGGGCTCAGCGAGACCCAGTACTTC
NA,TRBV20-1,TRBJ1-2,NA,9,CSALYGYTF,TGCAGTGCCTTATATGGCTACACCTTC
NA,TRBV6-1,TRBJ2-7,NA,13,CASSDVTLYEQYF,TGTGCCAGCAGTGATGTTACTCTCTACGAGCAGTACTTC
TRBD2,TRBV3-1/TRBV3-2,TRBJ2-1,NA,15,CASSQGSGGYAEQFF,TGTGCCAGCAGCCAAGGGAGCGGGGGGTACGCGGAGCAGTTCTTC
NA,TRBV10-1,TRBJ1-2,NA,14,CASSDPGQPYGYTF,TGCGCCAGCAGTGACCCTGGACAGCCCTATGGCTACACCTTC
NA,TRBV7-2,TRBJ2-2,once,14,CASSPLLNTGELFF,TGTGCCAGCAGCCCGTTATTGAACACCGGGGAGCTGTTTTTT
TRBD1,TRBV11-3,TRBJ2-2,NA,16,CASSSLGQGTAGELFF,TGTGCCAGCAGCTCTCTCGGACAGGGGACCGCCGGGGAGCTGTTTTTT
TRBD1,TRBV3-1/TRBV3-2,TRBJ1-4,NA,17,CASSPRDRGLANEKLFF,TGTGCCAGCAGCCCCCGGGACAGGGGGCTGGCTAATGAAAAACTGTTTTTT
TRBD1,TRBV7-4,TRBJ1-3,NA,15,CASSPGGPSGNTIYF,TGTGCCAGCAGCCCAGGGGGCCCCTCTGGAAACACCATATATTTT
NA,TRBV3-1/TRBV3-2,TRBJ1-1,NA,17,CASSQDSPGKGDTEAFF,TGTGCCAGCAGCCAAGACTCCCCGGGGAAGGGGGACACTGAAGCTTTCTTT
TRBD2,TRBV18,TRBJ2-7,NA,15,CASSPPSGGTYEQYF,TGTGCCAGCTCACCACCTAGCGGGGGCACCTACGAGCAGTACTTC
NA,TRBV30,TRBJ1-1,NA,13,CAWRAGSNTEAFF,TGTGCCTGGAGGGCAGGGTCGAACACTGAAGCTTTCTTT
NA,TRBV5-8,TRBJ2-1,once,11,CASSTYSRKFF,TGTGCCAGCAGCACCTACTCCCGAAAGTTCTTC
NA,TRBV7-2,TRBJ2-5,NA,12,CASSSPGETQYF,TGTGCCAGCAGCTCTCCGGGAGAGACCCAGTACTTC
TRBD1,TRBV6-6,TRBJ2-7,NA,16,CASSPPRAGGSYEQYF,TGTGCCAGCAGCCCGCCCCGGGCAGGGGGTTCCTACGAGCAGTACTTC
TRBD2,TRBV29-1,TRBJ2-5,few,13,CSATSGGQETQYF,TGCAGCGCCACTAGCGGGGGGCAAGAGACCCAGTACTTC
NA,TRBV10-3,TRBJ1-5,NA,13,CAIRGREVQPQHF,TGTGCCATCAGGGGACGGGAGGTTCAGCCCCAGCATTTT
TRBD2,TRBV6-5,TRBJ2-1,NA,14,CASRTSGRYNEQFF,TGTGCCAGCAGGACTAGCGGGAGGTACAATGAGCAGTTCTTC
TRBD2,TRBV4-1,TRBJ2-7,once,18,CASSQDGLAGGYVYEQYF,TGCGCCAGCAGCCAAGATGGCCTAGCGGGGGGGTATGTCTACGAGCAGTACTTC
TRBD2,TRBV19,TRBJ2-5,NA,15,CASSNLAGGMETQYF,TGTGCCAGTAGTAATCTAGCGGGGGGTATGGAGACCCAGTACTTC
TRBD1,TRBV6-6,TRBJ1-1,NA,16,CASSYTQGDSNTEAFF,TGTGCCAGCAGTTACACTCAGGGGGATTCGAACACTGAAGCTTTCTTT